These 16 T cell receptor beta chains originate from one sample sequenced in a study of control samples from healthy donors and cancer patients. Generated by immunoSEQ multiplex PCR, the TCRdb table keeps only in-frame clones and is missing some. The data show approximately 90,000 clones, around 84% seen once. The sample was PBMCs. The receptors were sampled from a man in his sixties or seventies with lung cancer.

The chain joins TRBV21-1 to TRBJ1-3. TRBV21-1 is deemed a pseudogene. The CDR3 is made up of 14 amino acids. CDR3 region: CASSNGRLGNTIYF. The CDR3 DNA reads TGTGCCAGCAGCAATGGACGGTTGGGAAACACCATATATTTT.

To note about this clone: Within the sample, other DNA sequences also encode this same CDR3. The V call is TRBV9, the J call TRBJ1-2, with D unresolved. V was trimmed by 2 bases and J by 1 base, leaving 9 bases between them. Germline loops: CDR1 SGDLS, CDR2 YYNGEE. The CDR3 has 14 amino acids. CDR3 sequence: CASSVGRFNYGYTF. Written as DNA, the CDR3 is TGTGCCAGCAGCGTCGGCAGGTTTAACTATGGCTACACCTTC.

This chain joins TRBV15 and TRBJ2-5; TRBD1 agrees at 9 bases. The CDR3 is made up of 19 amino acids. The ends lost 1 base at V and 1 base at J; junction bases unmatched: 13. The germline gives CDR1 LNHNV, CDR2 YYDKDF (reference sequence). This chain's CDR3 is CATSRGRRRQGVVQETQYF. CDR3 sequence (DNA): TGTGCCACCAGCAGAGGGCGTCGGAGACAGGGGGTAGTCCAAGAGACCCAGTACTTC.

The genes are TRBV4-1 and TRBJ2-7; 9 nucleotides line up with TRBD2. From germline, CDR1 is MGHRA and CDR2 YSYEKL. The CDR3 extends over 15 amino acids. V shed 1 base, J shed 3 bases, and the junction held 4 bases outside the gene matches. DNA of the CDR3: TGCGCCAGCAGCCAAGCTAGCGGGGAAAACTACGAGCAGTACTTC. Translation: CASSQASGENYEQYF.

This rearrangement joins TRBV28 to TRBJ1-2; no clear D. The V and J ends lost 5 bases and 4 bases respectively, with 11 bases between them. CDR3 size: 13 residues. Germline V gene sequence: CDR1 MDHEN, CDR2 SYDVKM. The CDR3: CASSPSDTYGYTF. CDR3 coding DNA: TGTGCCAGCAGTCCTTCTGACACCTATGGCTACACCTTC.

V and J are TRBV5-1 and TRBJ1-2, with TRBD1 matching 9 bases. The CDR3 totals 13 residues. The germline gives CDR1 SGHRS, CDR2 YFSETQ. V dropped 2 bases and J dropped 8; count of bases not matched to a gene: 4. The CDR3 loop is CASSLTGGRGYTF. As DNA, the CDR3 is TGCGCCAGCAGCTTAACAGGGGGCAGGGGCTACACCTTC.

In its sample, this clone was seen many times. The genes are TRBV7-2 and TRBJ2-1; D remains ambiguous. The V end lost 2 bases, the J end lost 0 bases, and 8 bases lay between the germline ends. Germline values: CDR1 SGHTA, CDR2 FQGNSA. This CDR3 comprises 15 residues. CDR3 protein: CASSLRVSSYNEQFF. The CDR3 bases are TGTGCCAGCAGCTTAAGGGTTAGCTCCTACAATGAGCAGTTCTTC.

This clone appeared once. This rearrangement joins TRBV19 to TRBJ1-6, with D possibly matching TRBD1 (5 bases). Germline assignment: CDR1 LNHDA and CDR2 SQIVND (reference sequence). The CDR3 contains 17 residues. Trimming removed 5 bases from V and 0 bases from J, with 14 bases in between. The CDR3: CASSLRDRSSYNSPLHF. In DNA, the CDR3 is TGTGCCAGTAGTCTAAGGGACCGAAGCTCCTATAATTCACCCCTCCACTTT.

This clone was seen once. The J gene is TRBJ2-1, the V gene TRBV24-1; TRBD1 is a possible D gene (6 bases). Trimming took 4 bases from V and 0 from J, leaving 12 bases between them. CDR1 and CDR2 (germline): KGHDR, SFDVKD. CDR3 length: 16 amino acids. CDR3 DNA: TGTGCCACCAGTGAGGGGATGACAGGCTCCTACAATGAGCAGTTCTTC. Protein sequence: CATSEGMTGSYNEQFF.

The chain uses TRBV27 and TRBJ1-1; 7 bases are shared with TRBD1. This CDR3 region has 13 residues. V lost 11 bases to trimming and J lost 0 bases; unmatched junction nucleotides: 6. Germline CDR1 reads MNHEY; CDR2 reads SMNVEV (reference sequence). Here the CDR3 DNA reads TGTGCCTCTACAGGGGAAATGAACACTGAAGCTTTCTTT. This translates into CASTGEMNTEAFF.

CDR3 region: CASSPTGRGTYLNTEAFF. The DNA of the CDR3 is TGTGCCAGCTCACCAACAGGCAGGGGGACCTACTTGAACACTGAAGCTTTCTTT. The V gene is TRBV18, the J gene TRBJ1-1, with TRBD1 matching over 7 bases. The ends lost 2 bases at V and 0 bases at J; junction bases unmatched: 12. Germline CDR1 and CDR2: KGHSH and LQKENI. CDR3 length: 18 amino acids. The full variable domain, with the rest looked up from reference TRBV18 and TRBJ1-1, is NAGVMQNPRHLVRRRGQEARLRCSPMKGHSHVYWYRQLPEEGLKFMVYLQKENIIDESGMPKERFSAEFPKEGPSILRIQQVVRGDSAAYFCASSPTGRGTYLNTEAFFGQGTRLTVV.

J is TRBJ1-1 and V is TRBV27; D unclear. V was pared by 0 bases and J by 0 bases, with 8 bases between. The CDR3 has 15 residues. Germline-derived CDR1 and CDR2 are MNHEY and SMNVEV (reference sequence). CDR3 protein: CASSLSIMMNTEAFF. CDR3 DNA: TGTGCCAGCAGTTTATCGATCATGATGAACACTGAAGCTTTCTTT.

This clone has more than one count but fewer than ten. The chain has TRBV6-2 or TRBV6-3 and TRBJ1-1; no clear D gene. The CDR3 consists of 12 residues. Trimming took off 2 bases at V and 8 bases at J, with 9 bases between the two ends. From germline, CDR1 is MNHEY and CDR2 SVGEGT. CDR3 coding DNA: TGTGCCAGCAGTTACCCACCTTCGGAAGCTTTCTTT. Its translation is CASSYPPSEAFF.

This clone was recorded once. The CDR3 sequence is CATRLNTEAFF. The CDR3 DNA reads TGTGCCACACGACTGAACACTGAAGCTTTCTTT. This chain joins TRBV10-3 and TRBJ1-1; D call uncertain. V was cut by 10 bases and J by 0 bases, with 6 bases left in between. Per the germline V gene, CDR1 is ENHRY and CDR2 is SYGVKD. The CDR3 is 11 residues long.

CDR3 residues: CASSLAGQGIYEQYF. For the CDR3, the DNA is TGTGCCAGCAGCTTAGCGGGACAGGGGATCTACGAGCAGTACTTC. This chain connects TRBV11-1 to TRBJ2-7; 10 nucleotides line up with TRBD1. CDR1 is SGHAT and CDR2 is FQDESV in the germline V gene (reference sequence). Trimming took 0 bases from V and 3 from J; bases not matched to a gene: 2. The CDR3 is 15 amino acids. Variable domain in full (rest from reference TRBV11-1 and TRBJ2-7): EAEVAQSPRYKITEKSQAVAFWCDPISGHATLYWYRQILGQGPELLVQFQDESVVDDSQLPKDRFSAERLKGVDSTLKIQPAELGDSAMYLCASSLAGQGIYEQYFGPGTRLTVT.

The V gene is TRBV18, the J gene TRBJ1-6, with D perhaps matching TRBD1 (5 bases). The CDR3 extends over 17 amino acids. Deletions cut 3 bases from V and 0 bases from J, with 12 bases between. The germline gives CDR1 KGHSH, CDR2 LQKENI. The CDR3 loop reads CASSPGLRSSYNSPLHF. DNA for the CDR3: TGTGCCAGCTCACCGGGACTCAGGAGCTCCTATAATTCACCCCTCCACTTT.